This T cell receptor (beta chain) was sequenced during a study of blood T cell repertoires in COVID-19. Study details: T cells, B-cell-depleted T cells, or PBMCs provided the cDNA or gDNA that served as material.

The V end lost 6 bases, the J end lost 2 bases, and 10 bases lay between the germline ends. The CDR3 covers 13 residues. Per germline, CDR1 MNHEY and CDR2 SVGEGT. In its sample, this clone was seen a few times. Clones were read by immunoSEQ multiplex PCR, and TCRdb kept only the in-frame ones, dropping some. The data show over 150,000 clones, with about 88% seen just once and about 18% held by the top ten. Material: peripheral blood. This TCR was recovered from a man aged 45-65 years with COVID-19, enrolled during active disease. The chain has TRBV6-2 or TRBV6-3 and TRBJ2-5; TRBD1 or TRBD2 may be the D gene (5 bases each). CDR3 bases: TGTGCCAGCAGCCGGGGCCAACAAGAGACCCAGTACTTC. Translation: CASSRGQQETQYF.